This T cell receptor (beta chain) was captured by sequencing in a study of control samples from healthy donors and cancer patients. The V end was cut by 7 bases, the J end by 1 base, with 4 bases between. Germline V gene lookup returns CDR1 LNHDA and CDR2 SQIVND (reference sequence). The CDR3 contains 11 residues. Sequencing used immunoSEQ multiplex PCR; TCRdb keeps in-frame clones, though not all of them. The sample carries tens of thousands of clones, under 90% recorded once. The sequenced sample consisted of blood. This clonotype was sampled from a man aged 50-59 years in good health. The chain links TRBV19 to TRBJ1-1; unclear D gene. The chain's CDR3 is CASMENTEAFF. CDR3 nucleotides: TGTGCCAGTATGGAGAACACTGAAGCTTTCTTT.